What follows are 18 T cell receptor beta chains derived from one specimen sequenced in a study of OX40 agonist ivuxolimab in advanced cancers. The protocol was immunoSEQ multiplex PCR, while the TCRdb copy is restricted to in-frame clones and leaves out a portion. The repertoire holds 55,000 to 75,000 clones, with 86% as singletons. Sequenced material: CD4+ or CD8+ T cells sorted from blood, taken in a trial of the OX40 agonist ivuxolimab. These receptors came from an adult with an advanced solid tumor such as melanoma, head and neck, liver or kidney cancer.

V usage is TRBV9 and J usage is TRBJ2-7, with D perhaps matching TRBD1 (6 bases). Per germline, CDR1 SGDLS and CDR2 YYNGEE. V was clipped by 1 base and J by 1 base, with 9 bases between them. The CDR3 has 14 residues. CDR3 sequence reads: CASSVLGQSYEQYF. The CDR3 region has the DNA TGTGCCAGCAGCGTATTAGGACAGTCCTACGAGCAGTACTTC.

This rearrangement joins TRBV18 to TRBJ1-2; D remains unclear. Per germline, CDR1 KGHSH and CDR2 LQKENI. Trimming stripped 3 bases from V and 2 bases from J, with 7 bases between. The CDR3 length is 13 residues. CDR3: CASSPDGNYGYTF. In DNA, the CDR3 is TGTGCCAGCTCACCGGACGGAAACTATGGCTACACCTTC.

V gene TRBV6-6 combines with J gene TRBJ2-1, with TRBD2 matching 7 bases. Germline CDR1 is MNHNY and CDR2 is SVGAGI (reference sequence). The V gene end was trimmed by 7 bases and the J gene end by 4 bases; junction bases not matched to a gene: 7. CDR3 length: 14 amino acids. In DNA, the CDR3 is TGTGCCAGCAAGGCGGGAGTGGTGTACAATGAGCAGTTCTTC. This encodes CASKAGVVYNEQFF.

The J gene is TRBJ2-6, the V gene TRBV30, with 7 bases matching TRBD1. Looked up from germline, CDR1 is GTSNPN and CDR2 is SVGIG (reference sequence). The ends lost 6 bases at V and 3 bases at J; junction bases unmatched: 2. This CDR3 region has 13 residues. CDR3 region: CACGTVGANVLTF. In nucleotides, the CDR3 is TGTGCCTGTGGGACAGTTGGGGCCAACGTCCTGACTTTC.

This clone was observed a few times. The J gene is TRBJ2-5, the V gene TRBV25-1; D ambiguous. Germline CDR1 and CDR2: MGHDK and SYGVNS. Between the trimmed V and J ends, which lost 1 base and 3 bases, there was a span of 9 bases. The CDR3 is 14 residues long. The CDR3 sequence is CASSESRPEETQYF. The CDR3 coding sequence is TGTGCCAGCAGTGAATCCCGGCCAGAAGAGACCCAGTACTTC.

The rearrangement uses TRBV7-3 and TRBJ2-7, with TRBD2 matching over 8 bases. Looked up from germline, CDR1 is SGHTA and CDR2 is FQGTGA. This CDR3 has 15 residues. Trimming cost V 5 bases and J 1 base; bases outside gene matches: 7. The CDR3 spells CASSTASGSSYEQYF. The CDR3 region has the DNA TGTGCCAGCAGCACAGCGAGCGGGAGTTCCTACGAGCAGTACTTC.

On this clone: Other DNA sequences in this sample translate to the same CDR3. This rearrangement joins TRBV12-5 to TRBJ2-3; TRBD2 might be the D (6 bases). The V gene's germline CDR1 is LGHNT and CDR2 FRNRAP. The CDR3 is 14 amino acids. V lost 1 base and J 3 bases, leaving 8 bases between the germline ends. CDR3 residues: CASGLAGVTDTQYF. The CDR3 coding sequence is TGTGCTAGTGGTTTGGCGGGGGTAACAGATACGCAGTATTTT. The variable domain in full, with the rest retrieved from reference TRBV12-5 and TRBJ2-3, is DARVTQTPRHKVTEMGQEVTMRCQPILGHNTVFWYRQTMMQGLELLAYFRNRAPLDDSGMPKDRFSAEMPDATLATLKIQPSEPRDSAVYFCASGLAGVTDTQYFGPGTRLTVL.

The CDR3 region is CASSPGTALNTEAFF. The CDR3 DNA reads TGTGCCAGTAGTCCTGGGACAGCCCTTAACACTGAAGCTTTCTTT. J is TRBJ1-1 and V is TRBV19; 7 positions match TRBD1. The trim removed 5 bases at V and 2 bases at J, leaving 8 bases unmatched. CDR1 and CDR2 (germline): LNHDA, SQIVND (reference sequence). The CDR3 extends over 15 amino acids.

The rearrangement uses TRBV7-8 and TRBJ2-7; D is unresolved. The V end lost 3 bases, the J end lost 2 bases, and 8 bases lay between the germline ends. CDR3 length: 13 amino acids. From germline, CDR1 is SGHVS and CDR2 FQNEAQ. The CDR3, as DNA: TGTGCCAGCAGCTTCGGTCATACCTACGAGCAGTACTTC. This gives the protein CASSFGHTYEQYF.

A few counts support this clone. This chain connects TRBV5-6 to TRBJ2-1; D is unclear. Trimming cost V 2 bases and J 3 bases, with 15 bases left between them. Germline lookup yields CDR1 SGHDT and CDR2 YYEEEE. The CDR3 covers 16 residues. The DNA of the CDR3 is TGTGCCAGCAGCTTTGTCAGGACCGTTGGCTACAATGAGCAGTTCTTC. As protein: CASSFVRTVGYNEQFF.

This clone is labeled as medium-sized. The rearrangement joins TRBV11-2 to TRBJ2-5; D is undetermined. V lost 1 base to trimming and J lost 5 bases, with 5 bases between them. Germline V gene sequence: CDR1 SGHAT, CDR2 FQNNGV. The CDR3 contains 12 residues. This chain's CDR3 is CASSLVRETQYF. Here the CDR3 DNA reads TGTGCCAGCAGCTTAGTACGGGAGACCCAGTACTTC.

This rearrangement joins TRBV6-6 to TRBJ2-5; 8 positions agree with TRBD1. V dropped 2 bases and J dropped 5; count of bases not matched to a gene: 4. CDR1 and CDR2 (germline): MNHNY, SVGAGI (reference sequence). The CDR3 length is 14 residues. In nucleotides, the CDR3 is TGTGCCAGCAGTTACGCAGGACAGGGTGAGACCCAGTACTTC. Translation gives CASSYAGQGETQYF.

As concerns this clone: The sample holds other DNA sequences that translate to the same CDR3. The chain carries TRBV19 and TRBJ1-4; no firm D call. The CDR3 runs to 14 residues. Germline CDR1 LNHDA, CDR2 SQIVND (reference sequence). Trimming removed 4 bases from V and 0 bases from J, with 6 bases in between. The CDR3 bases are TGTGCCAGTAGTAGAGGAGCAACTAATGAAAAACTGTTTTTT. As protein: CASSRGATNEKLFF. The full variable domain, in which reference TRBV19 and TRBJ1-4 provide the parts outside the CDR3, is DGGITQSPKYLFRKEGQNVTLSCEQNLNHDAMYWYRQDPGQGLRLIYYSQIVNDFQKGDIAEGYSVSREKKESFPLTVTSAQKNPTAFYLCASSRGATNEKLFFGSGTQLSVL.

The chain recombines TRBV4-2 with TRBJ1-1; D is uncertain. The CDR3 length is 13 residues. V was shortened by 0 bases and J by 3 bases, with 5 bases between the two germline ends. The germline V gene has CDR1 LGHNA and CDR2 YNFKEQ. The CDR3 is CASSQETDTEAFF. CDR3 coding DNA: TGTGCCAGCAGCCAAGAGACGGACACTGAAGCTTTCTTT.

The chain combines TRBV6-5 with TRBJ2-5; D is perhaps TRBD2 (7 bases). CDR1 and CDR2 from the germline V gene are MNHEY and SVGAGI. V was pared by 0 bases and J by 4 bases, with 15 bases between. This CDR3 spans 16 amino acids. The CDR3 bases are TGTGCCAGCAGTTACTCGACGGGGGGCGCGTTAGAGACCCAGTACTTC. It is translated as CASSYSTGGALETQYF.

The chain uses TRBV7-2 and TRBJ2-7; D is unresolved. Germline V gene data show CDR1 as SGHTA and CDR2 as FQGNSA. CDR3 length equals 13 residues. V gave up 0 bases and J gave up 2 bases, with 5 bases separating them. Here the CDR3 DNA reads TGTGCCAGCAGCTTAGCCAACCCCTACGAGCAGTACTTC. The encoded protein is CASSLANPYEQYF.

This clone was picked up one time. V is TRBV2 and J is TRBJ1-1; no firm D call. V dropped 7 bases and J dropped 11 bases, with 14 bases sitting between them. The CDR3 extends over 11 amino acids. CDR1 and CDR2 (germline): SNHLY, FYNNEI. CDR3 sequence reads: CASKSEATAFF. CDR3 nucleotides: TGTGCCAGCAAATCAGAGGCGACCGCTTTCTTT.

This clone was detected only a few times. The V call is TRBV5-4, the J call TRBJ2-3; 7 bases fit TRBD2. The CDR3 consists of 14 residues. With 3 bases clipped from V and 1 base from J, the junction kept 2 bases outside the gene matches. CDR1 and CDR2 from the germline V gene are SGHNT and YYREEE (reference sequence). CDR3 loop: CASSSAGGTDTQYF. CDR3 nucleotide sequence: TGTGCCAGCAGCTCTGCGGGAGGCACAGATACGCAGTATTTT.